The clone carrying this T cell receptor beta chain was recorded a few times. Its antigen remains unidentified. The sample belongs to a study of human T cells and chemical hapten exposure. Broader study findings: Among expanded TCRs, significantly more large CDR3 similarity clusters formed than among controls.

Specified time point: patch test 1, 2 weeks after DPC sensitization. Treatment defined: therapeutic diphenylcyclopropenone sensitization with weekly scalp DPC. TCRdb re-derived calls from the RACE reads in MiXCR, one entry per CDR3 protein. The table lists about 82,000 distinct CDR3 sequences, about 10% of them singletons. This sequence originates from a woman aged 45 to 65 with alopecia areata. Some clones in this sample may be carry-over from other donors' samples. Sequenced material: whole blood, taken in connection with sensitization to the hapten diphenylcyclopropenone (DPC).

In nucleotides, the CDR3 is TGTGCCAGCACCCCCGAAGGAGGTCGATCACCCCTCCACTTT. Translated, it gives CASTPEGGRSPLHF. The genes are TRBV9 and TRBJ1-6; D gene unclear. The CDR3 covers 14 residues. V was pared by 6 bases and J by 10 bases, with 17 bases between. The V gene's germline CDR1 is SGDLS and CDR2 YYNGEE.